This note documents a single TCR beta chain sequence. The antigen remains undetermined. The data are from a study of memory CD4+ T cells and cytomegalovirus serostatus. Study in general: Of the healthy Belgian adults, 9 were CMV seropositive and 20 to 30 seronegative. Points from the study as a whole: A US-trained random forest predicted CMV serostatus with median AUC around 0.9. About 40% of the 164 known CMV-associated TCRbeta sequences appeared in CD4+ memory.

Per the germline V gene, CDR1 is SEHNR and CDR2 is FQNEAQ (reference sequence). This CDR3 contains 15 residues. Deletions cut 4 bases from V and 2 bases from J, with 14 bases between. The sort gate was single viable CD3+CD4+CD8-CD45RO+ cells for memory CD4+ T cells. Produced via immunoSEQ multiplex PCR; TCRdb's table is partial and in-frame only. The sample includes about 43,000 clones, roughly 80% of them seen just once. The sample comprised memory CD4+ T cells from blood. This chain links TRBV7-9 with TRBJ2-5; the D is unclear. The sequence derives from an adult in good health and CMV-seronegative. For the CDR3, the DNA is TGTGCCAGCAGCTCCAGGTTGGAAGCTCAAGAGACCCAGTACTTC. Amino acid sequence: CASSSRLEAQETQYF.